This TCR beta chain originates from a study of blood T cell repertoires in COVID-19. Trimming shortened V by 3 bases and J by 0 bases, and 9 bases separated the two germline ends. The V gene's germline CDR1 is MDHEN and CDR2 SYDVKM. The CDR3 is made up of 15 amino acids. Per the original methods: Amplification from reference gene primers served as the basis for estimated nucleated cell counts. Profiled with immunoSEQ multiplex PCR; TCRdb holds only in-frame clones, not every one. That table furnishes V, J and clone size, whereas the DNA furnished D and trimming. The profile shows 80,000 or so clones, approximately 82% of them singletons.

Sample: peripheral blood. The chain has TRBV28 and TRBJ1-3, with D unclear. The source is a human donor in a cohort sampled during active COVID-19. The CDR3 bases are TGTGCCAGCAGTTTGATCCTCAGCTCTGGAAACACCATATATTTT. Translated, it gives CASSLILSSGNTIYF.